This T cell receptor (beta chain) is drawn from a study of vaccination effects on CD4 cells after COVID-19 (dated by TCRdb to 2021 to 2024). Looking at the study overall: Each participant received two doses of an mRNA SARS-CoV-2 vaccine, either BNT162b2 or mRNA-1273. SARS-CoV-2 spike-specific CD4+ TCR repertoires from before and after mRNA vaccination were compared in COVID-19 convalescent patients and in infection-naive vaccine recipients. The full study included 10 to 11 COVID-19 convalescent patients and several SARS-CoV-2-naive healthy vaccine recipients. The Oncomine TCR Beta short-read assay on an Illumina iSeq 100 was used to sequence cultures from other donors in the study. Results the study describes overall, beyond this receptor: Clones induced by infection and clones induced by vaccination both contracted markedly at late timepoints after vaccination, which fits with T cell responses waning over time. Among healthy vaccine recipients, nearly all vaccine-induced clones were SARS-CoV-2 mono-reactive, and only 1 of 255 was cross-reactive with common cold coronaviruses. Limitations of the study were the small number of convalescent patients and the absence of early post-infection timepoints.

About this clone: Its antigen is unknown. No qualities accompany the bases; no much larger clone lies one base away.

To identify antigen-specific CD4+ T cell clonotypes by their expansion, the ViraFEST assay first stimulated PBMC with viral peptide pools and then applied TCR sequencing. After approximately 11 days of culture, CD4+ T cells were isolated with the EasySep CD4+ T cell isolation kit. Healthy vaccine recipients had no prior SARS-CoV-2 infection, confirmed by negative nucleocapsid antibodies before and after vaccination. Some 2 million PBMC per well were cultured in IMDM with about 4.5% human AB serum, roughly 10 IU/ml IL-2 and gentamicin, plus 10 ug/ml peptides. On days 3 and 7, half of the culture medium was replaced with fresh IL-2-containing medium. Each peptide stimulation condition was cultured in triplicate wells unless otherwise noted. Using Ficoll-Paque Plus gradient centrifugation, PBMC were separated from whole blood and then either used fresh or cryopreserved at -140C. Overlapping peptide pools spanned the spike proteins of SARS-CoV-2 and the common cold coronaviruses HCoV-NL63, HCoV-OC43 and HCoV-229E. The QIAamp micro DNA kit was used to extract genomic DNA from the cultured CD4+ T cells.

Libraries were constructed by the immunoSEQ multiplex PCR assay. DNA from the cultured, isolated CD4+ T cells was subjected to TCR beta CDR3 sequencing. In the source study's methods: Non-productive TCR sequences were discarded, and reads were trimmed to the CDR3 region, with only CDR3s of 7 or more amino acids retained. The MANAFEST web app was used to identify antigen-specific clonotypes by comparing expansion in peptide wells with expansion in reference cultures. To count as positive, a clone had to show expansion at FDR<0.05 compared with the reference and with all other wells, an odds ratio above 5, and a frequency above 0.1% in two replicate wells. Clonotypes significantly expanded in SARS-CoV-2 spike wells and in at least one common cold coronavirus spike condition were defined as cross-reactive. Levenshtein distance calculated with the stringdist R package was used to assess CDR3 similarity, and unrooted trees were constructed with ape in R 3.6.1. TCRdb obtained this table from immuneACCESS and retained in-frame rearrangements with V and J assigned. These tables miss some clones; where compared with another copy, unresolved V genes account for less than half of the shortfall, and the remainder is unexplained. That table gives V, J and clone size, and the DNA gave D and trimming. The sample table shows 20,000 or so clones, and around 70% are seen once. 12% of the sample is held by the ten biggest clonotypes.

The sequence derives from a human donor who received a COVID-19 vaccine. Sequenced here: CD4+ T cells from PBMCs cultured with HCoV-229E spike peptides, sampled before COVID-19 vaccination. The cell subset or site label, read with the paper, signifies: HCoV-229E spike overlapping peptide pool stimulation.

The DNA is as follows: TGTGCCAGCAGTGAAGCCTGGACTAGCGGGAGGGCCTACGAGCAGTACTTC. The translation is CASSEAWTSGRAYEQYF. This sequence uses TRBV2 and TRBJ2-7, with TRBD2 identical over 15 junction bases. As encoded in the germline V gene, CDR1 is SNHLY while CDR2 is FYNNEI. Measured from the cysteine to the phenylalanine, the CDR3 is 17 residues long. The CDR3 DNA has 51 bases and is translated from base 1. Clipping removes 0 bases from V and 2 bases from J, with 2 as the unmatched junction base count.